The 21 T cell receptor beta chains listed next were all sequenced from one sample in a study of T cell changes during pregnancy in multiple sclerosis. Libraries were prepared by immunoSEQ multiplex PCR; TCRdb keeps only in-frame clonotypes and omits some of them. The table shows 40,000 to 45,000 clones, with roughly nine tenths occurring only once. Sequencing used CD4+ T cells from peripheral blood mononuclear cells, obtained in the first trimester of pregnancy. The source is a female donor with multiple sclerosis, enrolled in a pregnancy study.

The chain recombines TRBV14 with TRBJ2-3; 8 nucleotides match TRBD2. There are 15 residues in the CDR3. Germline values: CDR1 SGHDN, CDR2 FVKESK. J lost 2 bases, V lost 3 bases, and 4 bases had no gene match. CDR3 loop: CASSHSGSITDTQYF. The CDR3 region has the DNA TGTGCCAGCAGCCACAGCGGGAGTATCACAGATACGCAGTATTTT.

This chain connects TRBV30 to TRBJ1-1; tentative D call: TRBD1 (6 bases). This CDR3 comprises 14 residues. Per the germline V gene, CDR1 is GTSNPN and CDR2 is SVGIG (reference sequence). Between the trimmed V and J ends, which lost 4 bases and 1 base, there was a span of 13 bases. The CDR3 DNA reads TGTGCCTGGACAGGGGTGACGAGGAACACTGAAGCTTTCTTT. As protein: CAWTGVTRNTEAFF.

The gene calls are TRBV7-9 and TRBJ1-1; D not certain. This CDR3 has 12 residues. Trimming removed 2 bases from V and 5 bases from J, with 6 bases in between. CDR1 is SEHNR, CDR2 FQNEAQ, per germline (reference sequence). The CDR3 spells CASSLRETEAFF. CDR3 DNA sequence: TGTGCCAGCAGCTTAAGGGAGACTGAAGCTTTCTTT.

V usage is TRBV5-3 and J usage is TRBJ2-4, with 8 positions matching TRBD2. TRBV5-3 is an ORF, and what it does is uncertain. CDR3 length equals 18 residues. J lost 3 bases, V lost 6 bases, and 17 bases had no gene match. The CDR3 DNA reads TGTGCCAGAATCCTCGAGCGGGAGAGGGTCGTGAGCAAAAACATTCAGTACTTC. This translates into CARILERERVVSKNIQYF.

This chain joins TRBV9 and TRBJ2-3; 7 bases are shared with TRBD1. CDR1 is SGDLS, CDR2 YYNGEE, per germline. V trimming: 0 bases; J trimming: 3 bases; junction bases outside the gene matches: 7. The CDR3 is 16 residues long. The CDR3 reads CASSVAVGTATDTQYF. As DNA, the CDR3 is TGTGCCAGCAGCGTAGCTGTTGGGACAGCAACAGATACGCAGTATTTT. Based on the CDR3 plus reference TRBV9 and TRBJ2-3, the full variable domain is DSGVTQTPKHLITATGQRVTLRCSPRSGDLSVYWYQQSLDQGLQFLIQYYNGEERAKGNILERFSAQQFPDLHSELNLSSLELGDSALYFCASSVAVGTATDTQYFGPGTRLTVL.

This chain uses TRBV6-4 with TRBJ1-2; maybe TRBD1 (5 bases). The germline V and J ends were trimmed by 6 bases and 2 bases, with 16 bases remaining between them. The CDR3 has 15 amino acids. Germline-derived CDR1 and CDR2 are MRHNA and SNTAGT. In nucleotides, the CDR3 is TGTGCCAGCAGGCGGGGGTCGGACGGAAACTATGGCTACACCTTC. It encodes CASRRGSDGNYGYTF.

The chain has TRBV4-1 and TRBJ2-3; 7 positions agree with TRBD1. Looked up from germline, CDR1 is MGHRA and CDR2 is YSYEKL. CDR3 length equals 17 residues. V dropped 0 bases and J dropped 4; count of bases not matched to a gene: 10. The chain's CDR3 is CASSQEGGRGRSDTQYF. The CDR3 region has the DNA TGCGCCAGCAGCCAAGAAGGGGGCAGGGGACGGTCAGATACGCAGTATTTT.

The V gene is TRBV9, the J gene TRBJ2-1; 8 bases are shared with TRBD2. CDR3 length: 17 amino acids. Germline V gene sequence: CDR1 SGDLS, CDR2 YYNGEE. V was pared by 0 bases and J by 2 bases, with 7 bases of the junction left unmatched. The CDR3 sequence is CASSVGEKTSAYNEQFF. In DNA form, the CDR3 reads TGTGCCAGCAGCGTAGGAGAAAAGACTAGCGCCTACAATGAGCAGTTCTTC.

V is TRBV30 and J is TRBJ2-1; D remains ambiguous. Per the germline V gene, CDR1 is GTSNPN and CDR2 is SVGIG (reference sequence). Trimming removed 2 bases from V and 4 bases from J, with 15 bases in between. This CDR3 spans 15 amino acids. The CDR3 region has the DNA TGTGCCTGGAGTAGGCCTCAGGTGGGTTACAATGAGCAGTTCTTC. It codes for CAWSRPQVGYNEQFF. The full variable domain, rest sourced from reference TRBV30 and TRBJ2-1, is SQTIHQWPATLVQPVGSPLSLECTVEGTSNPNLYWYRQAAGRGLQLLFYSVGIGQISSEVPQNLSASRPQDRQFILSSKKLLLSDSGFYLCAWSRPQVGYNEQFFGPGTRLTVL.

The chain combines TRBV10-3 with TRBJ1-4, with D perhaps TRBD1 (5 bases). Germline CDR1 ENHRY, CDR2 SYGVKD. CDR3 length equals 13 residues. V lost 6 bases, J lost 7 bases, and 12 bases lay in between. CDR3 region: CAISTGVGEKLFF. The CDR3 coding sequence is TGTGCCATCAGCACGGGGGTTGGTGAAAAACTGTTTTTT.

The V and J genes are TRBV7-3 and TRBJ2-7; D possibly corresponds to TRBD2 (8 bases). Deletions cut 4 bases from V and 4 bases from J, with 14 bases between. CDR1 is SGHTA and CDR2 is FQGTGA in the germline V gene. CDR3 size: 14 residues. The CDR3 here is CASSSGGGWYEQYF. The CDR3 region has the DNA TGTGCCAGCAGCTCGGGAGGGGGCTGGTACGAGCAGTACTTC.

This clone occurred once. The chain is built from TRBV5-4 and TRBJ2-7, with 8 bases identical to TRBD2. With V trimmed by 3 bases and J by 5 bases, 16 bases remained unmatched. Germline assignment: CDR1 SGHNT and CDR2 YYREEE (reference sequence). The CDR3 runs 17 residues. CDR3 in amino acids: CASSWGAGTRGTDEQYF. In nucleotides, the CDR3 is TGTGCCAGCAGCTGGGGGGCCGGGACTAGGGGAACGGACGAGCAGTACTTC.

The CDR3: CAWDRGAGNTIYF. The CDR3 coding sequence is TGTGCCTGGGACCGAGGCGCTGGAAACACCATATATTTT. The chain combines TRBV30 with TRBJ1-3, with D uncertain. This CDR3 is built from 13 residues. Trimming removed 5 bases at V and 2 bases at J, with 10 bases between. Germline-derived CDR1 and CDR2 are GTSNPN and SVGIG (reference sequence).

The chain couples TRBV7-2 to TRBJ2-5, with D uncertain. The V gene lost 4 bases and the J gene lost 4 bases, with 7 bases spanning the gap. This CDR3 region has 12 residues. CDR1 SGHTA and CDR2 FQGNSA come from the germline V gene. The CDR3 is CASSSLIETQYF. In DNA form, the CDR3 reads TGTGCCAGCAGCTCACTAATAGAGACCCAGTACTTC.

The CDR3 DNA follows: TGTGCCAGCAGTTCCCTGGAGGGTGGGGCCAACGTCCTGACTTTC. The encoded protein is CASSSLEGGANVLTF. The genes are TRBV27 and TRBJ2-6, with a weak D call TRBD2 (6 bases). In germline, CDR1 is MNHEY, CDR2 SMNVEV (reference sequence). V dropped 4 bases and J dropped 3 bases, with 10 bases sitting between them. This CDR3 region has 15 residues.

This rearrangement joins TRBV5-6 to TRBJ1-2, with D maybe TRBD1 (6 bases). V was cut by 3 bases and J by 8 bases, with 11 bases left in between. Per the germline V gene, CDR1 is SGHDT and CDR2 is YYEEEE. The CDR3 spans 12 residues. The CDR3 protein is CASSSGHSGYTF. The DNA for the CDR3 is TGTGCCAGCAGCTCGGGACACAGCGGCTACACCTTC.

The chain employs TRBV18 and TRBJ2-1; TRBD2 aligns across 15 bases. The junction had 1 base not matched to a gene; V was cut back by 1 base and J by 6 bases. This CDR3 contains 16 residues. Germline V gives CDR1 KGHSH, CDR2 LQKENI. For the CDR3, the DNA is TGTGCCAGCTCACCACGGACTAGCGGGAGGGGCAATGAGCAGTTCTTC. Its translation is CASSPRTSGRGNEQFF.

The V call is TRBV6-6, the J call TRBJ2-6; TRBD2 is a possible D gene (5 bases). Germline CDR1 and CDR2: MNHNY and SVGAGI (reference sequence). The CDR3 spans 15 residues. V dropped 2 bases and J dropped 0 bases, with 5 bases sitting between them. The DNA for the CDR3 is TGTGCCAGCAGTTACGGGAGCTCTGGGGCCAACGTCCTGACTTTC. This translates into CASSYGSSGANVLTF.

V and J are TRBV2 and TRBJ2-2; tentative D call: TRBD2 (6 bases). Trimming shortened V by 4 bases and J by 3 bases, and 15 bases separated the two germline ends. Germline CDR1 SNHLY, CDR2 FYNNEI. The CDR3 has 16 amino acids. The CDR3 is CASSVRLALHTGELFF. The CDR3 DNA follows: TGTGCCAGCAGTGTTCGTCTAGCGTTACACACCGGGGAGCTGTTTTTT.

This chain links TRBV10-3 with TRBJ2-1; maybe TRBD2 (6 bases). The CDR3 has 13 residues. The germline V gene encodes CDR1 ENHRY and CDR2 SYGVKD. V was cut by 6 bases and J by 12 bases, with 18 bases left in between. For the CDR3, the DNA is TGTGCCATCAGAGATCAGGGTCCGGGGGTGCAGTTCTTC. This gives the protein CAIRDQGPGVQFF.

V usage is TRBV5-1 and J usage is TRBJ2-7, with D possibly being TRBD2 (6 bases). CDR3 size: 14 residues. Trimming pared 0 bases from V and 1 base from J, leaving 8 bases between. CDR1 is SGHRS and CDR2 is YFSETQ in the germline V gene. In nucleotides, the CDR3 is TGCGCCAGCAGCTTGGGGGCGGGATCCTACGAGCAGTACTTC. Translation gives CASSLGAGSYEQYF.